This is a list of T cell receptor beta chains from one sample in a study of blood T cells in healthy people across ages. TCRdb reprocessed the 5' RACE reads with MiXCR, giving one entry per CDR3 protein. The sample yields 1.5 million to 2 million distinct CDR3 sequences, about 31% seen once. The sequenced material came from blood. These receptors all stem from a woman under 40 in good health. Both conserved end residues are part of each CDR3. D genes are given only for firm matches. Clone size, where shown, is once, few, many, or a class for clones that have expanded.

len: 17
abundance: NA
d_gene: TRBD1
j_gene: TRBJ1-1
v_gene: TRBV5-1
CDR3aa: CASSLVGQGAMNTEAFF
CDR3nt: TGCGCCAGCAGCTTGGTTGGACAGGGGGCCATGAACACTGAAGCTTTCTTT

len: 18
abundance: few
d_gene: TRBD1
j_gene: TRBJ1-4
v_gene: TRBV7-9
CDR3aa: CASSLAYGTVRTNEKLFF
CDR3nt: TGTGCCAGCAGCTTAGCCTACGGGACAGTTAGAACTAATGAAAAACTGTTTTTT

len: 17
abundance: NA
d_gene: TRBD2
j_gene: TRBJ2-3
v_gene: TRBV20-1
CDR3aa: CSADPASGSLGTDTQYF
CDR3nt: TGCAGTGCTGATCCGGCTAGCGGGAGTTTGGGAACAGATACGCAGTATTTT

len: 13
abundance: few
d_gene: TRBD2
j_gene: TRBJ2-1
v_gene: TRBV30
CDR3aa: CASSAGGLNEQFF
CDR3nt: TGTGCCTCCTCAGCGGGGGGGCTCAATGAGCAGTTCTTC

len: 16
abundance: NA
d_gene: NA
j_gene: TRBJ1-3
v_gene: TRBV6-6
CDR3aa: CASSYTPRASGNTIYF
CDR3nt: TGTGCCAGCAGTTACACCCCTCGGGCCTCTGGAAACACCATATATTTT

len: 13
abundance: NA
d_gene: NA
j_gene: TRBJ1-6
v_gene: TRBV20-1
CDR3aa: CSARDGGFSPLHF
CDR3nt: TGCAGTGCTAGAGATGGAGGCTTTTCACCCCTCCACTTT

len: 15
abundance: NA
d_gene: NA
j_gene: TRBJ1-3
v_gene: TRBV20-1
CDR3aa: CSARAPGGSGNTIYF
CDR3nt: TGCAGTGCTAGAGCTCCCGGGGGATCTGGAAACACCATATATTTT

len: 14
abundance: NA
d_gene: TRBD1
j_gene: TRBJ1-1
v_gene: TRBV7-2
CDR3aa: CASSLVRQGVEAFF
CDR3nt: TGTGCCAGCAGCTTAGTCCGACAGGGGGTTGAAGCTTTCTTT

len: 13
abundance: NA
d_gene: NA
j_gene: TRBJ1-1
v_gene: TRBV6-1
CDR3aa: CASSEDGRREAFF
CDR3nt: TGTGCCAGCAGTGAAGATGGACGGAGGGAAGCTTTCTTT

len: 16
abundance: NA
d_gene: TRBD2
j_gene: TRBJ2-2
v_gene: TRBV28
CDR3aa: CASSLPLAGVTGELFF
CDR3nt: TGTGCCAGCAGTTTACCACTAGCGGGAGTCACCGGGGAGCTGTTTTTT

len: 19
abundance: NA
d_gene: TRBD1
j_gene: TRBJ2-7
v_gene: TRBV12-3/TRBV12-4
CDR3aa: CASSLVWDRAHTNSYEQYF
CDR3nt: TGTGCCAGCAGTTTAGTGTGGGACAGGGCCCACACTAACTCCTACGAGCAGTACTTC

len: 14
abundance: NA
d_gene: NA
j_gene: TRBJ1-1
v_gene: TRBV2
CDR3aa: CASSEGQINTEAFF
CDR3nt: TGTGCCAGCAGTGAAGGACAGATTAACACTGAAGCTTTCTTT

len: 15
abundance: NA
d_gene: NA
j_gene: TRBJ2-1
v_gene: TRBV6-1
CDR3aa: CASKKWVLDPNEQFF
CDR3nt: TGTGCCAGCAAAAAATGGGTACTAGACCCCAATGAGCAGTTCTTC

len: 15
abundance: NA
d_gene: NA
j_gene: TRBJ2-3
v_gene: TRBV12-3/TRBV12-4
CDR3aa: CASTLRRGKSDTQYF
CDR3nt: TGTGCCAGCACCCTTCGGAGGGGGAAGTCAGATACGCAATATTTT

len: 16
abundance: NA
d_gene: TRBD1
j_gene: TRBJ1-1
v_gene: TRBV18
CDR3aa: CASLEGQPFMNTEAFF
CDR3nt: TGTGCCAGCTTGGAGGGACAGCCATTTATGAACACTGAAGCTTTCTTT

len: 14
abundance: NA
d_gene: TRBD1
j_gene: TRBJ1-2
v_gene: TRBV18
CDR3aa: CASSLGQGLDGYTF
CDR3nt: TGTGCCAGCTCACTGGGACAGGGTTTAGATGGCTACACCTTC

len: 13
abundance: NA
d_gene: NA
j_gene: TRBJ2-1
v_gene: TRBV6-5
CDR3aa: CVSSRGASNEQFF
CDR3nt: TGTGTCAGCAGCCGGGGGGCCAGCAATGAGCAGTTCTTC

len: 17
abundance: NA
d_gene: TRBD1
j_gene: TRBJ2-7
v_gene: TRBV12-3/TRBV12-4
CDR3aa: CASSLDRGTGSTYEQYF
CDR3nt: TGTGCCAGCAGTTTAGACCGAGGGACAGGGTCTACCTACGAGCAGTACTTC

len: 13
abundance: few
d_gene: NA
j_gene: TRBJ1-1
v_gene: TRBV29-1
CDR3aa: CSGRPRWSTEAFF
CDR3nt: TGCAGCGGAAGACCCCGTTGGAGCACTGAAGCTTTCTTT

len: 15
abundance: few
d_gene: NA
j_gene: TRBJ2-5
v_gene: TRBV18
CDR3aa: CASSSRTLNQETQYF
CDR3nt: TGTGCCAGCTCATCGCGGACGTTAAACCAAGAGACCCAGTACTTC

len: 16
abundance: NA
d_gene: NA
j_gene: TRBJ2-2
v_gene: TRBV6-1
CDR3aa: CASSANRQMNTGELFF
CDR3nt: TGTGCCAGCAGTGCGAATCGACAGATGAACACCGGGGAGCTGTTTTTT

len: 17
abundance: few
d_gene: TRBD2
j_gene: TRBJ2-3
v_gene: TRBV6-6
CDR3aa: CASSYRGLAGETDTQYF
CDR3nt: TGTGCCAGCAGTTACCGGGGACTAGCGGGAGAGACAGATACGCAGTATTTT

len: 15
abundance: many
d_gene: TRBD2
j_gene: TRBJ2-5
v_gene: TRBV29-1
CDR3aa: CSVGTLAAAGETQYF
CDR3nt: TGCAGCGTTGGGACACTAGCGGCGGCGGGAGAGACCCAGTACTTC

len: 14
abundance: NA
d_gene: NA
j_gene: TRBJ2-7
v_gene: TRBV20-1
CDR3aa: CSASPGGVGIEQYF
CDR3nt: TGCAGTGCTAGCCCCGGCGGGGTAGGCATCGAGCAGTACTTC

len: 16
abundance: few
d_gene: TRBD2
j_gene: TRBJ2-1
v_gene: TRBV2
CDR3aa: CASRPFWGGTYNEQFF
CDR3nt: TGTGCCAGCAGGCCCTTTTGGGGGGGGACCTACAATGAGCAGTTCTTC

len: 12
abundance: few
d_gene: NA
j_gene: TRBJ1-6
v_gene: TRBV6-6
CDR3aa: CASGSQGFTLHF
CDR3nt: TGTGCCAGCGGAAGCCAGGGTTTCACCCTCCACTTT

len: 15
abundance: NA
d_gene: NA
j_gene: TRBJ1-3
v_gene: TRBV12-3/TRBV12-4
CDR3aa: CASSLIQPSGNTIYF
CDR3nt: TGTGCCAGCAGTCTAATACAGCCGTCTGGAAACACCATATATTTT

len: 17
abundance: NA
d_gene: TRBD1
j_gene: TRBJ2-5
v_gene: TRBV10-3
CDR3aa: CAISSSRPGTGGETQYF
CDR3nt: TGTGCCATCAGTTCCTCTCGTCCCGGGACAGGGGGAGAGACCCAGTACTTC

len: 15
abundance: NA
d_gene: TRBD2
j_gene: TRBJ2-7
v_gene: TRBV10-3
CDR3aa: CAITSGAGGSDEQYF
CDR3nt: TGTGCCATCACCTCGGGGGCGGGAGGTAGTGACGAGCAGTACTTC

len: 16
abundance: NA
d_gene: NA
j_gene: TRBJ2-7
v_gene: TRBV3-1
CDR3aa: CASSQGGVKSSYEQYF
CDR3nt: TGTGCCAGCAGCCAAGGGGGGGTCAAGAGCTCCTACGAGCAGTACTTC

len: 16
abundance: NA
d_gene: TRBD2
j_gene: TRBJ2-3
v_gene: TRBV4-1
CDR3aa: CASSHTRERGTDTQYF
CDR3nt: TGCGCCAGCAGCCATACGCGGGAGAGGGGTACAGATACGCAGTATTTT

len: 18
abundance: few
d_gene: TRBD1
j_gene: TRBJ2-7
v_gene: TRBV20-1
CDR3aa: CSALPAGQGFNATYEQYF
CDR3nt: TGCAGTGCTCTCCCAGCGGGACAGGGATTTAATGCTACCTACGAGCAGTACTTC

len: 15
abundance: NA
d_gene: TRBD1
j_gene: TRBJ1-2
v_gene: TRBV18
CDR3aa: CASSPLDRGNYGYTF
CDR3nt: TGTGCCAGCTCACCACTGGACAGGGGGAACTATGGCTACACCTTC

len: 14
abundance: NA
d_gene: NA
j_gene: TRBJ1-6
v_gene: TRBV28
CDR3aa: CASRPTLHGGPLHF
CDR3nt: TGTGCCAGCAGGCCGACCCTCCATGGCGGACCCCTCCACTTT

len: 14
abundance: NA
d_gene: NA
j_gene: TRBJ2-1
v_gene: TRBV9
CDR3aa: CASNREVTGNEQFF
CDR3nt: TGTGCCAGCAACCGAGAGGTGACCGGTAATGAGCAGTTCTTC

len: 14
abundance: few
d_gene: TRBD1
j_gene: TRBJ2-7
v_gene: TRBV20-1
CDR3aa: CSARGGDRDYEQYF
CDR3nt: TGCAGTGCTAGGGGAGGGGACAGGGACTACGAGCAGTACTTC

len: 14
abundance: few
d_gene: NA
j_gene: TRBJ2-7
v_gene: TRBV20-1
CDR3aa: CSARLLVGSYEQYF
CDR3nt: TGCAGTGCTAGGCTTCTCGTGGGCTCCTACGAGCAGTACTTC

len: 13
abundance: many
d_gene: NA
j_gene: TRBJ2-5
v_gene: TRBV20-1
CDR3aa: CSARRGAEETQYF
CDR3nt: TGCAGTGCCAGACGGGGGGCGGAGGAGACCCAGTACTTC

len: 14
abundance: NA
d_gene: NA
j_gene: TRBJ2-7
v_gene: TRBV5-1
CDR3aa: CASSLVQGTYEQYF
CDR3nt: TGCGCCAGCAGCTTGGTTCAGGGGACCTACGAGCAGTACTTC

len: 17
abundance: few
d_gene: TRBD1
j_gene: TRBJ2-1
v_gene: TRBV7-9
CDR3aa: CASSKKDRERTYNEQFF
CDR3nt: TGTGCCAGCAGCAAGAAGGACAGGGAACGTACCTACAATGAGCAGTTCTTC

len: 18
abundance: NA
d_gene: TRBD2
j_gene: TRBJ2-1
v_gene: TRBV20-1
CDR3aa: CSAHTNVAGISSYNEQFF
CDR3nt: TGCAGTGCTCACACGAACGTAGCGGGGATAAGCTCCTACAATGAGCAGTTCTTC

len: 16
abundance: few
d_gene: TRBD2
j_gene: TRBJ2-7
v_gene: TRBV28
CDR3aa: CASLYSSGRARYEQYF
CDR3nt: TGTGCCAGCCTCTACTCCAGCGGGAGGGCCCGTTACGAGCAGTACTTC

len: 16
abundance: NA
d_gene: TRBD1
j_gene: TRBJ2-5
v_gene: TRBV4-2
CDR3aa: CASSQEQGSTKETQYF
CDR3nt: TGTGCCAGCAGCCAAGAACAGGGGTCCACAAAAGAGACCCAGTACTTC

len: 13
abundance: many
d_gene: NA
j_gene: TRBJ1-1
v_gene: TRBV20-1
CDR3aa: CSASGDRDTEAFF
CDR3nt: TGCAGTGCTAGTGGGGATAGGGACACTGAAGCTTTCTTT

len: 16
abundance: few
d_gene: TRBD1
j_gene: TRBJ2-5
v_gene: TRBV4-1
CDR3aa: CASSQGLGQTEETQYF
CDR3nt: TGCGCCAGCAGCCAAGGGCTGGGACAGACCGAAGAGACCCAGTACTTC

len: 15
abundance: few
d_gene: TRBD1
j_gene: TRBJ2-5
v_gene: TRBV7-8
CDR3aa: CASTSDRAKEETQYF
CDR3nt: TGTGCCAGCACGTCGGACAGGGCGAAGGAAGAGACCCAGTACTTC

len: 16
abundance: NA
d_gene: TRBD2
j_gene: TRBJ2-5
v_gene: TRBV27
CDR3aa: CASSWGGGRARGTQYF
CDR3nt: TGTGCCAGCAGTTGGGGTGGCGGGAGGGCCAGAGGGACCCAGTACTTC

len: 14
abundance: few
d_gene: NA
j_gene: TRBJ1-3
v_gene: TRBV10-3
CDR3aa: CAAGTGGKRDTIYF
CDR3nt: TGTGCCGCGGGCACGGGGGGAAAACGAGACACCATATATTTT

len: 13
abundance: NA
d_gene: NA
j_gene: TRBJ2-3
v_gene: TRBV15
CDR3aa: CATGRGPTDTQYF
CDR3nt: TGTGCCACGGGGAGGGGGCCCACAGATACGCAGTATTTT

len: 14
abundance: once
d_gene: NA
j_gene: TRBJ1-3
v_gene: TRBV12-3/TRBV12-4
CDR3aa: CASSLAVLENTIYF
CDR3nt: TGTGCCAGCAGTTTAGCGGTTTTGGAAAACACCATATATTTT

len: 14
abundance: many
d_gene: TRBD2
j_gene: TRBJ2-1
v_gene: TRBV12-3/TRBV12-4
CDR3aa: CASSSTSGYNEQFF
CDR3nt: TGTGCCAGCAGCTCCACTAGCGGCTACAATGAGCAGTTCTTC

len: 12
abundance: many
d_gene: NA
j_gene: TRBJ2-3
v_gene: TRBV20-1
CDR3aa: CSVKPSPDTQYF
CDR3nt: TGCAGTGTTAAGCCAAGTCCAGATACGCAGTATTTT

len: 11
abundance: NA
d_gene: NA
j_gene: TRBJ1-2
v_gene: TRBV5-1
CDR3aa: CASSSSWGSTF
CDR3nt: TGCGCCAGCAGCTCGTCGTGGGGGAGCACCTTC

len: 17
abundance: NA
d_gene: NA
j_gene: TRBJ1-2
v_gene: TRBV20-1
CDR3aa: CSARDCRTRGRICGYTF
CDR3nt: TGCAGTGCTAGAGATTGTAGAACAAGGGGGAGAATTTGTGGCTACACCTTC

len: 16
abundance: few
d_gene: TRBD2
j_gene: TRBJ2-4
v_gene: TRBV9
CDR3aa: CASSPGTSGRFGIQYF
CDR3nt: TGTGCCAGCAGCCCAGGGACTAGCGGGAGGTTCGGCATTCAGTACTTC

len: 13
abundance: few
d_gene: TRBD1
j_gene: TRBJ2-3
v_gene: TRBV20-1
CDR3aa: CSATTGETDTQYF
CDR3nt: TGCAGTGCCACGACAGGGGAGACAGATACGCAGTATTTT

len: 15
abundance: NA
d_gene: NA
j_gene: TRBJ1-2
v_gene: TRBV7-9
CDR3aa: CASSAILRDRYGYTF
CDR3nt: TGTGCCAGCAGCGCAATCTTAAGGGATCGCTATGGCTACACCTTC

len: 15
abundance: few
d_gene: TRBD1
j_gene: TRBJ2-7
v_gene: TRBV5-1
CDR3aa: CASSLDGQGYNEQYF
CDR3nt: TGCGCCAGCAGCTTGGATGGACAGGGGTACAACGAGCAGTACTTC

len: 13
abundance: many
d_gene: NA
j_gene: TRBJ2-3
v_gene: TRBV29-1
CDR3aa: CSVRGRGTDTQYF
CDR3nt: TGCAGCGTTCGGGGTCGGGGAACAGATACGCAGTATTTT